The 31 T cell receptor beta chains below all came from one sample that was sequenced in a study of CD8 T cells in ankylosing spondylitis. Overall study findings and caveats: Seemingly distinctive of ankylosing spondylitis blood was a TCR beta motif formed by eight highly homologous variants.

These TCRs' antigens remain unknown. Each CDR3 protein gets one entry after TCRdb re-called the 5' RACE reads with MiXCR. Seen here are about 330,000 distinct CDR3 sequences, 6.5% to 10% observed once, and the top ten hold 13% to 15%. The sequenced sample was blood, either unsorted or a sorted T cell fraction (not recorded which). Receptors were obtained from a male donor with ankylosing spondylitis.

This clonotype has at least ten counts. This chain uses TRBV30 with TRBJ2-3; D possibly matches TRBD1 or TRBD2 (5 bases each). V was trimmed by 4 bases and J by 12 bases, leaving 20 bases between them. The germline V gene encodes CDR1 GTSNPN and CDR2 SVGIG (reference sequence). CDR3 length: 13 amino acids. CDR3 DNA: TGTGCCTGGAATAATCGTGGGACCCCTTTTCAGTATTTT. It codes for CAWNNRGTPFQYF.

This clonotype was observed many times. The chain carries TRBV12-3 or TRBV12-4 and TRBJ2-4; D uncertain. V lost 6 bases to trimming and J lost 0 bases, with 6 bases between them. This CDR3 spans 13 amino acids. DNA of the CDR3: TGTGCCAGCAGCCTCGTAGCCAAAAACATTCAGTACTTC. Amino acids: CASSLVAKNIQYF.

This clonotype was found many times. The genes are TRBV18 and TRBJ2-1; D is undetermined. Germline V gives CDR1 KGHSH, CDR2 LQKENI. The ends were cut back, 3 bases at V and 0 bases at J, with 12 bases in the middle. The CDR3 length is 16 residues. The CDR3 nucleotides are TGTGCCAGCTCACCGCTTGACGGTGGCTCCTACAATGAGCAGTTCTTC. As protein: CASSPLDGGSYNEQFF.

This clonotype was seen many times. J is TRBJ2-7 and V is TRBV7-2, with no clear D. Germline lookup yields CDR1 SGHTA and CDR2 FQGNSA. The CDR3 extends over 13 amino acids. Trimming took off 1 base at V and 7 bases at J, with 11 bases between the two ends. This chain's CDR3 is CASSLGGPREQYF. CDR3 sequence (DNA): TGTGCCAGCAGCTTAGGTGGTCCGAGGGAGCAGTACTTC.

The chain has TRBV12-3 or TRBV12-4 and TRBJ2-5, with D hard to call. V was trimmed by 1 base and J by 3 bases, leaving 6 bases between them. This CDR3 has 13 amino acids. The DNA for the CDR3 is TGTGCCAGCAGTTTAGTCGACAAAGAGACCCAGTACTTC. This translates into CASSLVDKETQYF.

The table lists this clonotype with a few counts. The chain combines TRBV11-2 with TRBJ1-3; no clear D gene. V was trimmed by 2 bases and J by 2 bases, leaving 4 bases between them. Germline V lookup: CDR1 SGHAT, CDR2 FQNNGV. The CDR3 runs to 13 residues. The CDR3 sequence is CASSLSPGNTIYF. CDR3 DNA sequence: TGTGCCAGCAGCTTAAGTCCTGGAAACACCATATATTTT.

This clonotype was detected ten times or more. V is TRBV7-9 and J is TRBJ2-3; no firm D call. Germline V CDR1 and CDR2: SEHNR, FQNEAQ (reference sequence). There are 15 residues in the CDR3. Between the trimmed V and J ends, which lost 5 bases and 6 bases, there was a span of 18 bases. The CDR3, as DNA: TGTGCCAGCAGCCCACCACCCCGGATTGGGGATACGCAGTATTTT. Translated: CASSPPPRIGDTQYF.

This clonotype was counted ten times or more. V gene TRBV29-1 combines with J gene TRBJ2-3; D remains ambiguous. The CDR3 loop spans 13 amino acids. Germline V gene data show CDR1 as SQVTM and CDR2 as ANQGSEA. The V gene lost 5 bases and the J gene lost 2 bases, with 11 bases spanning the gap. The CDR3 coding sequence is TGCAGCGTTAGGTGGCGCGTCACAGATACGCAGTATTTT. Its translation is CSVRWRVTDTQYF.

This clonotype was detected a few times. V usage is TRBV4-1 and J usage is TRBJ2-5; 9 bases align to TRBD1. The germline V gene encodes CDR1 MGHRA and CDR2 YSYEKL. Trimming removed 3 bases from V and 4 bases from J; junction bases left unmatched: 6. The CDR3 sequence is 15 residues long. CDR3 sequence (DNA): TGCGCCAGCAGCCAGGGGACAGGGAGGGGAGAGACCCAGTACTTC. Translating gives CASSQGTGRGETQYF.

This clonotype was observed a handful of times. The V call is TRBV10-3, the J call TRBJ2-7; 8 bases fit TRBD2. Germline V CDR1 and CDR2: ENHRY, SYGVKD. Germline trimming cut 3 bases from V and 4 bases from J; bases unmatched to any gene: 8. The CDR3 contains 15 residues. The CDR3: CAISDASSSGYEQYF. The CDR3 coding sequence is TGTGCCATCAGTGATGCAAGTTCTAGCGGGTACGAGCAGTACTTC.

The chain links TRBV19 to TRBJ1-5; 8 nucleotides line up with TRBD1. After removal of 8 bases from V and 0 bases from J, the junction contained 6 bases not matched to a gene. Germline CDR1 LNHDA, CDR2 SQIVND (reference sequence). This CDR3 contains 15 residues. This CDR3 reads CASASTGGSNQPQHF. The CDR3 bases are TGTGCCAGTGCCTCAACAGGGGGTAGCAATCAGCCCCAGCATTTT.

This sequence joins TRBV6-5 and TRBJ2-7; D remains unclear. V lost 6 bases and J lost 2, with 8 bases in between. Germline V gives CDR1 MNHEY, CDR2 SVGAGI. This CDR3 has 12 amino acids. The DNA for the CDR3 is TGTGCCAGCAGAGCAGGAACCTACGAGCAGTACTTC. Its protein is CASRAGTYEQYF.

V is TRBV20-1 and J is TRBJ2-7, with 9 bases that match TRBD1. The CDR3 extends over 15 amino acids. Per germline, CDR1 DFQATT and CDR2 SNEGSKA (reference sequence). V lost 5 bases, J lost 2 bases, and 10 bases stayed unmatched. The CDR3 loop is CSAPRRDRAPYEQYF. The CDR3 DNA is TGCAGTGCTCCGCGCCGGGACAGGGCCCCCTACGAGCAGTACTTC.

This clonotype was recorded many times. The chain uses TRBV7-6 and TRBJ2-1; TRBD2 matches 11 bases. This CDR3 contains 16 residues. V lost 4 bases and J lost 8; bases outside the gene matches: 10. The germline CDR1 and CDR2 sequences are SGHVS and FNYEAQ. DNA for the CDR3: TGTGCCAGCAGCTCCGCGACTAGCGGGATTCTTGATGAGCAGTTCTTC. As protein: CASSSATSGILDEQFF.

V usage is TRBV29-1 and J usage is TRBJ2-2; TRBD1 is a possible D gene (5 bases). The CDR3 length is 14 residues. CDR1 and CDR2 from the germline V gene are SQVTM and ANQGSEA. Trimming shortened V by 2 bases and J by 6 bases, and 13 bases separated the two germline ends. CDR3 in amino acids: CSVELSGNPGELFF. The DNA of the CDR3 is TGCAGCGTTGAATTGTCAGGGAATCCCGGGGAGCTGTTTTTT.

This clonotype turned up a few times. This rearrangement joins TRBV3-1 to TRBJ2-7; 7 bases line up with TRBD2. This CDR3 contains 14 residues. V shed 6 bases and J 4 bases; nucleotides not matched to a gene: 9. Per germline, CDR1 LGHDT and CDR2 YNNKEL (reference sequence). In DNA, the CDR3 is TGTGCCAGCAGTCCCTCTAGCGGACTATACGAGCAGTACTTC. This codes for CASSPSSGLYEQYF.

In this sample, this clonotype turned up a few times. The chain couples TRBV5-1 to TRBJ2-3, with TRBD1 as a possible D gene (7 bases). V dropped 2 bases and J dropped 6 bases, with 16 bases sitting between them. Germline CDR1 reads SGHRS; CDR2 reads YFSETQ. The CDR3 loop spans 15 amino acids. In DNA form, the CDR3 reads TGCGCCAGCAGCTTCGCAGGGGGGAATCCTGATACGCAGTATTTT. It yields the protein CASSFAGGNPDTQYF. Combining the CDR3 with reference TRBV5-1 and TRBJ2-3 gives the whole variable domain KAGVTQTPRYLIKTRGQQVTLSCSPISGHRSVSWYQQTPGQGLQFLFEYFSETQRNKGNFPGRFSGRQFSNSRSEMNVSTLELGDSALYLCASSFAGGNPDTQYFGPGTRLTVL.

This clonotype has ten or more counts. The chain couples TRBV29-1 to TRBJ2-2, with D perhaps being TRBD1 or TRBD2 (5 bases each). The CDR3 is 12 residues long. Trimming cost V 6 bases and J 6 bases, with 11 bases left between them. CDR1 is SQVTM, CDR2 ANQGSEA, per germline. The CDR3 sequence: CSVGPTAGELFF. For the CDR3, the DNA is TGCAGCGTGGGACCCACCGCCGGGGAGCTGTTTTTT.

This clonotype was seen many times. The V gene is TRBV4-3, the J gene TRBJ2-2, with no clear D. Germline CDR1 reads LGHNA; CDR2 reads YSLEER. The CDR3 has 14 amino acids. V lost 1 base and J 5 bases, leaving 8 bases between the germline ends. The CDR3 DNA follows: TGCGCCAGCAGCCAAGGAAGGGCAACCGGGGAGCTGTTTTTT. This sequence encodes CASSQGRATGELFF.

This clonotype was observed at least ten times. This chain connects TRBV29-1 to TRBJ2-4; 7 bases match TRBD1. Germline V gene lookup returns CDR1 SQVTM and CDR2 ANQGSEA. The CDR3 contains 13 residues. The V and J ends lost 7 bases and 8 bases, in that order; junction bases with no gene match: 11. The CDR3 spells CSGATGTRDIQYF. DNA for the CDR3: TGCAGCGGGGCGACAGGGACCAGGGACATTCAGTACTTC.

This clonotype was counted a few times. The V call is TRBV5-1, the J call TRBJ2-1, with 7 positions matching TRBD2. This CDR3 is 15 amino acids long. Germline-derived CDR1 and CDR2 are SGHRS and YFSETQ. V lost 4 bases to trimming and J lost 6 bases; unmatched junction nucleotides: 10. The CDR3: CASSEGLTGVNEQFF. CDR3 in DNA: TGCGCCAGCAGCGAGGGACTAACGGGAGTCAATGAGCAGTTCTTC.

The table lists this clonotype with many counts. The chain links TRBV7-2 to TRBJ2-1, with D maybe TRBD1 (6 bases). From germline, CDR1 is SGHTA and CDR2 FQGNSA. Trimming removed 2 bases from V and 0 bases from J, with 11 bases in between. The CDR3 covers 16 residues. The CDR3: CASSLSRGSSYNEQFF. The CDR3 DNA follows: TGTGCCAGCAGCTTATCCAGGGGAAGCTCCTACAATGAGCAGTTCTTC.

There are many counts of this clonotype. The chain joins TRBV10-3 to TRBJ1-1, with 7 bases fitting TRBD1. This CDR3 comprises 13 residues. Germline V gives CDR1 ENHRY, CDR2 SYGVKD. V trimming: 6 bases; J trimming: 5 bases; junction bases outside the gene matches: 6. The CDR3 spells CAISMQGETEAFF. The CDR3 DNA reads as TGTGCCATCAGCATGCAGGGGGAGACTGAAGCTTTCTTT.

The chain carries TRBV12-3 or TRBV12-4 and TRBJ1-5, with D hard to call. V was cut by 3 bases and J by 3 bases, with 6 bases left in between. The CDR3 sequence is 13 residues long. Here the CDR3 reads CASSLTHNQPQHF. The CDR3 DNA reads as TGTGCCAGCAGTTTGACACACAATCAGCCCCAGCATTTT.

The chain recombines TRBV9 with TRBJ2-3; the D gene is possibly TRBD2 (6 bases). The germline gives CDR1 SGDLS, CDR2 YYNGEE. V was cut by 3 bases and J by 0 bases, with 11 bases left in between. The CDR3 extends over 15 amino acids. CDR3 sequence reads: CASSAGLYSTDTQYF. The CDR3 DNA reads TGTGCCAGCAGCGCGGGACTCTATAGCACAGATACGCAGTATTTT. Together with reference TRBV9 and TRBJ2-3, the CDR3 gives the full variable domain: DSGVTQTPKHLITATGQRVTLRCSPRSGDLSVYWYQQSLDQGLQFLIQYYNGEERAKGNILERFSAQQFPDLHSELNLSSLELGDSALYFCASSAGLYSTDTQYFGPGTRLTVL.

The gene calls are TRBV15 and TRBJ2-2; D is tentatively TRBD1 or TRBD2 (5 bases each). The germline V gene has CDR1 LNHNV and CDR2 YYDKDF (reference sequence). V was cut by 3 bases and J by 0 bases, with 14 bases left in between. The CDR3 sequence is 17 residues long. The CDR3, as DNA: TGTGCCACCAGCAGGGCCGGGACCCCCGCGAACACCGGGGAGCTGTTTTTT. Protein: CATSRAGTPANTGELFF.

This clonotype has only a few counts. The chain combines TRBV12-3 or TRBV12-4 with TRBJ2-7; D unclear. V gave up 6 bases and J gave up 0 bases, with 6 bases separating them. There are 12 residues in the CDR3. The CDR3 coding sequence is TGTGCCAGCAGCTATCTCTCCTACGAGCAGTACTTC. It translates to CASSYLSYEQYF.

This clonotype was counted only a few times. J is TRBJ2-7 and V is TRBV6-5; D uncertain. Trimming shortened V by 2 bases and J by 0 bases, and 14 bases separated the two germline ends. In germline, CDR1 is MNHEY, CDR2 SVGAGI. This CDR3 contains 16 residues. CDR3 sequence: CASSYGVVRGSYEQYF. In DNA, the CDR3 is TGTGCCAGCAGTTACGGTGTGGTCCGAGGCTCCTACGAGCAGTACTTC.

This clonotype was detected only a few times. The chain recombines TRBV4-3 with TRBJ2-2; D unclear. V was shortened by 1 base and J by 7 bases, with 7 bases between the two germline ends. Germline V gene lookup returns CDR1 LGHNA and CDR2 YSLEER. The CDR3 contains 13 residues. CDR3 amino acids: CASSQGYIGELFF. The CDR3 DNA is TGCGCCAGCAGCCAAGGATACATCGGGGAGCTGTTTTTT.

As to this clonotype: Possible read error: a much larger clone is one base away. This chain joins TRBV29-1 and TRBJ2-1; 11 bases align to TRBD2. This CDR3 contains 16 residues. Germline-derived CDR1 and CDR2 are SQVTM and ANQGSEA. The CDR3 protein is CGVVGTSGSSYNEQFF. The DNA for the CDR3 is TGCGGCGTTGTGGGGACTAGCGGTTCCTCCTACAATGAGCAGTTCTTC.

The J gene is TRBJ2-7, the V gene TRBV4-2; no clear D. Germline CDR1 reads LGHNA; CDR2 reads YNFKEQ. Trimming took 1 base from V and 1 from J, leaving 11 bases between them. CDR3 length: 15 residues. This chain's CDR3 is CASSQVSRPSYEQYF. The DNA of the CDR3 is TGTGCCAGCAGCCAAGTTTCGAGACCTTCCTACGAGCAGTACTTC.